Each of the 27 T cell receptor beta chains below was sequenced from the same sample in a study of shared clonotypes between healthy human individuals. The table came from immunoSEQ multiplex PCR; TCRdb's copy has only in-frame clones and leaves some out. The data show about 690,000 clones, with around 90% seen just once and 30% to 40% held by the top ten. The sequenced sample was memory CD8+ T cells from PBMCs. Subset given: CD45RO+ cells pooled with CCR7-negative TemRA cells. The receptors come from a man younger than 30 in good health. Some clones in this sample may be carry-over from other donors' samples.

Concerning this clone: The same CDR3 arises from other DNA sequences in this sample as well. The J gene is TRBJ2-2, the V gene TRBV9; D is unclear. Germline loops: CDR1 SGDLS, CDR2 YYNGEE. V was shortened by 0 bases and J by 8 bases, with 5 bases between the two germline ends. The CDR3 totals 12 residues. The CDR3 sequence: CASSVGTGELFF. CDR3 nucleotides: TGTGCCAGCAGCGTAGGTACTGGGGAGCTGTTTTTT. Full variable domain (remainder filled in from reference TRBV9 and TRBJ2-2): DSGVTQTPKHLITATGQRVTLRCSPRSGDLSVYWYQQSLDQGLQFLIQYYNGEERAKGNILERFSAQQFPDLHSELNLSSLELGDSALYFCASSVGTGELFFGEGSRLTVL.

The CDR3 coding sequence is TGCGCCAGTAGGCTAGACAGTGAAGCTTTCTTT. Its translation: CASRLDSEAFF. This sequence joins TRBV4-1 and TRBJ1-1; TRBD1 might be the D (5 bases). CDR3 length: 11 residues. Trimming shortened V by 9 bases and J by 7 bases, and 12 bases separated the two germline ends. Germline V gives CDR1 MGHRA, CDR2 YSYEKL.

This rearrangement joins TRBV9 to TRBJ1-2; possible D gene TRBD1, 5 bases. The CDR3 covers 13 residues. The V gene's germline CDR1 is SGDLS and CDR2 YYNGEE. V was trimmed by 7 bases and J by 7 bases, leaving 17 bases between them. The CDR3 here is CASGGGIPGGYTF. In DNA, the CDR3 is TGTGCCAGCGGCGGGGGGATTCCTGGTGGCTACACCTTC.

In the case of this clone: Additional DNA sequences in this sample encode the identical CDR3. This chain connects TRBV7-6 to TRBJ2-1; D tentatively reads TRBD1 or TRBD2 (5 bases each). V lost 5 bases, J lost 3 bases, and 14 bases lay in between. This CDR3 is built from 15 residues. Germline lookup yields CDR1 SGHVS and CDR2 FNYEAQ. This chain's CDR3 is CASSPRTGGYNEQFF. CDR3 coding DNA: TGTGCCAGCAGCCCTCGGACTGGGGGCTACAATGAGCAGTTCTTC.

The chain carries TRBV11-2 and TRBJ2-7; weak D call: TRBD1 (5 bases). The CDR3 totals 14 residues. V lost 1 base to trimming and J lost 4 bases, with 11 bases between them. Germline V gives CDR1 SGHAT, CDR2 FQNNGV. For the CDR3, the DNA is TGTGCCAGCAGCTTAGCAGCCCAGGGATACGAGCAGTACTTC. Protein sequence: CASSLAAQGYEQYF.

The rearrangement joins TRBV27 to TRBJ2-5, with 8 bases matching TRBD1. CDR1 MNHEY and CDR2 SMNVEV come from the germline V gene (reference sequence). This CDR3 has 15 residues. J lost 5 bases, V lost 3 bases, and 8 bases had no gene match. Written as DNA, the CDR3 is TGTGCCAGCAGTTTGACAGGGGTGGGGTTGGAGACCCAGTACTTC. It encodes CASSLTGVGLETQYF.

J is TRBJ1-2 and V is TRBV2; no clear D. Trimming pared 8 bases from V and 2 bases from J, leaving 12 bases between. CDR1 and CDR2 (germline): SNHLY, FYNNEI. The CDR3 totals 13 residues. Written as DNA, the CDR3 is TGTGCCAGCGTTGGACGGATGAACTATGGCTACACCTTC. As protein: CASVGRMNYGYTF.

This chain uses TRBV28 with TRBJ2-1; 9 bases fit TRBD1. The V gene's germline CDR1 is MDHEN and CDR2 SYDVKM. V gave up 4 bases and J gave up 8 bases; unmatched junction bases: 6. There are 14 residues in the CDR3. The CDR3 here is CASSSTGGLDEQFF. The CDR3 region has the DNA TGTGCCAGCAGTTCAACAGGGGGCCTGGATGAGCAGTTCTTC.

The chain recombines TRBV9 with TRBJ1-5, with TRBD1 identical over 9 bases. J gave up 2 bases and V 3 bases, and 0 bases lay outside the gene matches. CDR3 length equals 14 residues. Germline-derived CDR1 and CDR2 are SGDLS and YYNGEE. The CDR3 bases are TGTGCCAGCAGCGGGGACAGGGGCAATCAGCCCCAGCATTTT. Protein: CASSGDRGNQPQHF.

Note on this clone: The same CDR3 is also encoded by other DNA sequences in this sample. V gene TRBV27 combines with J gene TRBJ2-7, with 11 bases identical to TRBD2. The CDR3 is 13 residues long. V dropped 9 bases and J dropped 3; count of bases not matched to a gene: 4. CDR1 is MNHEY and CDR2 is SMNVEV in the germline V gene (reference sequence). The CDR3 sequence: CASRLAGSYEQYF. The CDR3 DNA is TGTGCCAGTCGACTAGCGGGGAGCTACGAGCAGTACTTC.

The J gene is TRBJ2-7, the V gene TRBV5-4; D is possibly TRBD1 or TRBD2 (5 bases each). This CDR3 is built from 13 residues. Germline V gene data show CDR1 as SGHNT and CDR2 as YYREEE (reference sequence). The V end lost 4 bases, the J end lost 5 bases, and 13 bases lay between the germline ends. Here the CDR3 reads CASSEVGDHEQYF. The CDR3 DNA is TGTGCCAGCAGCGAAGTAGGGGACCACGAGCAGTACTTC.

This clone was seen a single time. Other DNA sequences in this sample translate to the same CDR3. The genes are TRBV4-1 and TRBJ2-7, with TRBD2 matching over 7 bases. This CDR3 contains 14 residues. V lost 1 base and J lost 4; bases outside the gene matches: 4. CDR1 is MGHRA and CDR2 is YSYEKL in the germline V gene. DNA for the CDR3: TGCGCCAGCAGCCAAGGGGCGGGAGCGTACGAGCAGTACTTC. Protein product: CASSQGAGAYEQYF.

The chain joins TRBV7-9 to TRBJ2-2; D may match TRBD1 or TRBD2 (5 bases each). The V and J ends lost 5 bases and 4 bases respectively, with 20 bases between them. The CDR3 covers 17 residues. Germline V gene data show CDR1 as SEHNR and CDR2 as FQNEAQ (reference sequence). This CDR3 reads CASSLRDDSSSTGELFF. CDR3 nucleotide sequence: TGTGCCAGCAGCCTCCGGGACGATTCTTCCTCCACCGGGGAGCTGTTTTTT.

The chain links TRBV28 to TRBJ2-1, with TRBD2 identical over 7 bases. This CDR3 is 18 amino acids long. The germline gives CDR1 MDHEN, CDR2 SYDVKM. J lost 0 bases, V lost 6 bases, and 14 bases had no gene match. DNA for the CDR3: TGTGCCAGCAGCTCTTCCTCTAGCGGAATGAGCTCCTACAATGAGCAGTTCTTC. This encodes CASSSSSSGMSSYNEQFF.

The rearrangement joins TRBV18 to TRBJ2-3; D gene ambiguous. The CDR3 has 13 residues. Per the germline V gene, CDR1 is KGHSH and CDR2 is LQKENI. Trimming cost V 3 bases and J 5 bases, with 9 bases left between them. This chain's CDR3 is CASSPSIGDTQYF. CDR3 nucleotide sequence: TGTGCCAGCTCACCCTCGATTGGAGATACGCAGTATTTT.

V usage is TRBV7-9 and J usage is TRBJ1-4; D uncertain. V was clipped by 5 bases and J by 5 bases, with 12 bases between them. Germline CDR1 and CDR2: SEHNR and FQNEAQ (reference sequence). The CDR3 is 14 amino acids. The CDR3 sequence: CASSVGVNNEKLFF. The CDR3 bases are TGTGCCAGCAGCGTCGGGGTTAACAATGAAAAACTGTTTTTT.

The V gene is TRBV19, the J gene TRBJ1-1; no definite D call. Germline CDR1 reads LNHDA; CDR2 reads SQIVND (reference sequence). V lost 4 bases to trimming and J lost 2 bases, with 5 bases between them. This CDR3 region has 12 residues. CDR3 in amino acids: CASSKPNTEAFF. CDR3 nucleotides: TGTGCCAGTAGTAAACCCAACACTGAAGCTTTCTTT.

V gene TRBV15 combines with J gene TRBJ1-1; a possible D gene is TRBD1 (5 bases). Germline V CDR1 and CDR2: LNHNV, YYDKDF (reference sequence). The V end was cut by 6 bases, the J end by 1 base, with 9 bases between. The CDR3 covers 13 residues. This CDR3 reads CATSERGNTEAFF. The CDR3 nucleotides read TGTGCCACCAGTGAAAGGGGGAACACTGAAGCTTTCTTT.

The rearrangement joins TRBV6-5 to TRBJ1-2; D is possibly TRBD1 (6 bases). Per the germline V gene, CDR1 is MNHEY and CDR2 is SVGAGI. Between the trimmed V and J ends, which lost 2 bases and 6 bases, there was a span of 16 bases. The CDR3 sequence is 15 residues long. CDR3 residues: CASSYPAAGADGYTF. The CDR3 DNA follows: TGTGCCAGCAGTTACCCGGCAGCGGGGGCGGATGGCTACACCTTC.

J is TRBJ2-7 and V is TRBV25-1; a weak D match, TRBD2 (6 bases). Per the germline V gene, CDR1 is MGHDK and CDR2 is SYGVNS. This CDR3 region has 15 residues. V was pared by 3 bases and J by 0 bases, with 12 bases between. DNA of the CDR3: TGTGCCAGCAGTGACCGGGTAGCGGCCTCCTACGAGCAGTACTTC. Protein sequence: CASSDRVAASYEQYF.

The chain links TRBV27 to TRBJ2-7, with 7 positions matching TRBD2. V was clipped by 6 bases and J by 0 bases; unmatched bases: 5. Germline V gene lookup returns CDR1 MNHEY and CDR2 SMNVEV (reference sequence). The CDR3 has 14 amino acids. In DNA form, the CDR3 reads TGTGCCAGCAGGCTTGGGGGGGGCTCCTACGAGCAGTACTTC. As protein: CASRLGGGSYEQYF.

The V and J genes are TRBV6-5 and TRBJ1-1; 8 bases agree with TRBD1. CDR1 MNHEY and CDR2 SVGAGI come from the germline V gene. V lost 6 bases and J lost 5; bases outside the gene matches: 5. CDR3 length: 13 residues. CDR3 in DNA: TGTGCCAGCAGGGTGGACAGGGTGACTGAAGCTTTCTTT. It codes for CASRVDRVTEAFF.

This chain uses TRBV7-9 with TRBJ2-7; TRBD1 matches 8 bases. The V segment lost 2 bases and the J segment 5 bases; nucleotides outside the gene matches: 14. CDR3 length: 17 residues. Per the germline V gene, CDR1 is SEHNR and CDR2 is FQNEAQ (reference sequence). The CDR3 region is CASSLSAGGRPVHEQYF. CDR3 nucleotides: TGTGCCAGCAGCTTATCCGCAGGGGGCCGTCCAGTGCACGAGCAGTACTTC.

The rearrangement joins TRBV13 to TRBJ1-2, with 7 bases identical to TRBD1. Trimming cost V 2 bases and J 1 base; bases outside gene matches: 4. CDR3 size: 15 residues. CDR1 is PRHDT, CDR2 FYEKMQ, per germline (reference sequence). CDR3 residues: CASSLRGQLNYGYTF. The DNA for the CDR3 is TGTGCCAGCAGCTTAAGGGGACAGCTTAACTATGGCTACACCTTC.

The V gene is TRBV4-1, the J gene TRBJ2-7; a weak D match, TRBD2 (6 bases). The germline gives CDR1 MGHRA, CDR2 YSYEKL. Deletions cut 1 base from V and 2 bases from J, with 15 bases between. The CDR3 has 16 residues. DNA for the CDR3: TGCGCCAGCAGCCAAGCAATGACGGGAGTCACCTACGAGCAGTACTTC. Amino acids: CASSQAMTGVTYEQYF.

The V call is TRBV19, the J call TRBJ2-2, with D perhaps TRBD1 (8 bases). V lost 4 bases to trimming and J lost 5 bases, with 20 bases between them. This CDR3 spans 17 amino acids. The V gene's germline CDR1 is LNHDA and CDR2 SQIVND (reference sequence). In DNA, the CDR3 is TGTGCCAGTAGTACGGACAGGGTGCGGGGGAGTACCGGGGAGCTGTTTTTT. Residues: CASSTDRVRGSTGELFF.

This chain connects TRBV5-1 to TRBJ2-3; D is perhaps TRBD2 (5 bases). The CDR3 sequence is 15 residues long. Germline CDR1 reads SGHRS; CDR2 reads YFSETQ. Trimming pared 0 bases from V and 7 bases from J, leaving 15 bases between. CDR3 protein: CASSLDTSGLYTQYF. DNA of the CDR3: TGCGCCAGCAGCTTGGACACTAGTGGACTCTATACGCAGTATTTT.